Shown below are 17 T cell receptor beta chains from a single sample sequenced in a study of T cells in localized non-small cell lung cancer. Assay used: immunoSEQ multiplex PCR; TCRdb lists only in-frame clones, some missing. The sample includes under 55,000 clones, around 81% of them seen just once. The material was PBMCs, obtained before any cancer treatment. Receptor source: a woman aged 40-70 years with stage II lung adenocarcinoma.

This chain joins TRBV10-3 and TRBJ2-5; 8 nucleotides line up with TRBD1. Germline CDR1 and CDR2: ENHRY and SYGVKD. The CDR3 covers 13 residues. V lost 3 bases to trimming and J lost 5 bases; unmatched junction nucleotides: 2. In nucleotides, the CDR3 is TGTGCCATCAGTGAACAGGGGGGCGAGACCCAGTACTTC. It encodes CAISEQGGETQYF.

This chain links TRBV7-2 with TRBJ2-5; 12 bases are a match to TRBD2. The CDR3 length is 17 residues. Germline CDR1 SGHTA, CDR2 FQGNSA. V shed 0 bases and J 4 bases; nucleotides not matched to a gene: 6. This chain's CDR3 is CASSLAASGGGVETQYF. The CDR3 DNA reads TGTGCCAGCAGCTTAGCGGCTAGCGGGGGGGGTGTAGAGACCCAGTACTTC.

This clone was seen a handful of times. The chain employs TRBV9 and TRBJ2-7; 11 bases are shared with TRBD2. Germline-derived CDR1 and CDR2 are SGDLS and YYNGEE. V gave up 0 bases and J gave up 2 bases; unmatched junction bases: 1. The CDR3 has 15 residues. The CDR3 DNA is TGTGCCAGCAGCGTAGGTAGCGGGGGGGCCTACGAGCAGTACTTC. The encoded protein is CASSVGSGGAYEQYF. The full variable domain, its missing parts supplied by reference TRBV9 and TRBJ2-7, is DSGVTQTPKHLITATGQRVTLRCSPRSGDLSVYWYQQSLDQGLQFLIQYYNGEERAKGNILERFSAQQFPDLHSELNLSSLELGDSALYFCASSVGSGGAYEQYFGPGTRLTVT.

The rearrangement uses TRBV6-1 and TRBJ1-1; no clear D. From germline, CDR1 is MNHNS and CDR2 SASEGT. The CDR3 is made up of 15 amino acids. V was trimmed by 1 base and J by 2 bases, leaving 11 bases between them. CDR3 loop: CASSEGTLLNTEAFF. The CDR3 nucleotides are TGTGCCAGCAGTGAAGGTACACTCTTAAACACTGAAGCTTTCTTT.

This clone was picked up a small number of times. The J gene is TRBJ1-1, the V gene TRBV19; 7 bases are shared with TRBD1. The germline CDR1 and CDR2 sequences are LNHDA and SQIVND (reference sequence). CDR3 size: 14 residues. V shed 5 bases, J shed 1 base, and the junction held 4 bases outside the gene matches. The CDR3 spells CASSPDRANTEAFF. In nucleotides, the CDR3 is TGTGCCAGTAGTCCCGACAGGGCGAACACTGAAGCTTTCTTT.

The chain uses TRBV28 and TRBJ1-5; no definite D call. V lost 4 bases to trimming and J lost 0 bases, with 4 bases between them. From germline, CDR1 is MDHEN and CDR2 SYDVKM. The CDR3 has 13 residues. The CDR3 reads CASSSPSNQPQHF. CDR3 nucleotide sequence: TGTGCCAGCAGTTCGCCTAGCAATCAGCCCCAGCATTTT.

Points on this clone: Compared with germline, one end of the junction differs, possibly owing to a read error. The chain's CDR3 is CASSASWNSEAFF. The CDR3 nucleotides are TGTGCCAGCTCGGCCAGCTGGAACTCTGAAGCTTTCTTT. The chain employs TRBV6-4 and TRBJ1-1; D remains unclear. The CDR3 covers 13 residues. CDR1 is MRHNA and CDR2 is SNTAGT in the germline V gene.

The V gene is TRBV14, the J gene TRBJ2-1, with 12 bases fitting TRBD2. Germline CDR1 SGHDN, CDR2 FVKESK. With V trimmed by 4 bases and J by 3 bases, 1 base remained unmatched. CDR3 length equals 15 residues. CDR3 loop: CASSLLAGGYNEQFF. The CDR3 DNA reads as TGTGCCAGCAGCCTACTAGCGGGGGGCTACAATGAGCAGTTCTTC.

This rearrangement joins TRBV5-4 to TRBJ1-2, with a tentative D call TRBD1 (5 bases). The germline V gene has CDR1 SGHNT and CDR2 YYREEE (reference sequence). This CDR3 contains 15 residues. V was shortened by 1 base and J by 3 bases, with 13 bases between the two germline ends. CDR3 bases: TGTGCCAGCAGCTTGAATAGGGGAAGAGACTATGGCTACACCTTC. It encodes CASSLNRGRDYGYTF.

A few counts support this clone. The V gene is TRBV7-8, the J gene TRBJ1-4; 9 positions agree with TRBD1. This CDR3 is built from 15 residues. Germline V lookup: CDR1 SGHVS, CDR2 FQNEAQ. The V segment lost 1 base and the J segment 8 bases; nucleotides outside the gene matches: 5. The CDR3 DNA is TGTGCCAGCAGCTTAGAGGGACAGGGAGACGAAAAACTGTTTTTT. Translation gives CASSLEGQGDEKLFF.

The chain is built from TRBV5-1 and TRBJ1-3; no definite D call. The V end lost 0 bases, the J end lost 0 bases, and 10 bases lay between the germline ends. This CDR3 is 16 amino acids long. Germline V lookup: CDR1 SGHRS, CDR2 YFSETQ. The CDR3 DNA reads as TGCGCCAGCAGCTTGGTCGGTGTTCTCTCTGGAAACACCATATATTTT. This gives the protein CASSLVGVLSGNTIYF.

CDR3 nucleotides: TGTGCCAGCAGCTTAGAGCCCCCGCCCATGAACACTGAAGCTTTCTTT. Translating gives CASSLEPPPMNTEAFF. The chain couples TRBV11-1 to TRBJ1-1; no clear D gene. V lost 1 base, J lost 0 bases, and 12 bases lay in between. The CDR3 spans 16 residues. Germline V CDR1 and CDR2: SGHAT, FQDESV (reference sequence).

This clone was recorded once. The chain carries TRBV7-6 and TRBJ1-6; D not certain. This CDR3 region has 14 residues. CDR1 is SGHVS, CDR2 FNYEAQ, per germline. V shed 2 bases and J shed 7 bases, with 9 bases lying between them. CDR3 protein: CASSLTADNSPLHF. CDR3 bases: TGTGCCAGCAGCTTAACAGCCGACAATTCACCCCTCCACTTT.

The DNA for the CDR3 is TGTGCCAGCAGTATCGACAGGGAGGATGAGCAGTTCTTC. Residues: CASSIDREDEQFF. V and J are TRBV6-5 and TRBJ2-1, with D possibly matching TRBD1 (7 bases). The CDR3 is 13 residues long. Germline V CDR1 and CDR2: MNHEY, SVGAGI. V dropped 5 bases and J dropped 8 bases, with 13 bases sitting between them.

In nucleotides, the CDR3 is TGTGCCAGCAGCTTAGAACAGCGGCGGTTCCCTAACTATGGCTACACCTTC. Its translation: CASSLEQRRFPNYGYTF. This chain connects TRBV7-8 to TRBJ1-2; D not resolved. Trimming cost V 1 base and J 0 bases, with 15 bases left between them. The germline gives CDR1 SGHVS, CDR2 FQNEAQ. This CDR3 spans 17 amino acids. The full variable domain, its missing parts supplied by reference TRBV7-8 and TRBJ1-2, is GAGVSQSPRYKVAKRGQDVALRCDPISGHVSLFWYQQALGQGPEFLTYFQNEAQLDKSGLPSDRFFAERPEGSVSTLKIQRTQQEDSAVYLCASSLEQRRFPNYGYTFGSGTRLTVV.

This clone was seen just once. The genes are TRBV2 and TRBJ2-5, with D possibly matching TRBD2 (5 bases). This CDR3 region has 15 residues. V dropped 0 bases and J dropped 2 bases, with 10 bases sitting between them. Looked up from germline, CDR1 is SNHLY and CDR2 is FYNNEI. The CDR3 DNA follows: TGTGCCAGCAGTGAAGCGCCGGGATTACAAGAGACCCAGTACTTC. Its protein is CASSEAPGLQETQYF. Looking up the rest from reference TRBV2 and TRBJ2-5 gives the full variable domain: EPEVTQTPSHQVTQMGQEVILRCVPISNHLYFYWYRQILGQKVEFLVSFYNNEISEKSEIFDDQFSVERPDGSNFTLKIRSTKLEDSAMYFCASSEAPGLQETQYFGPGTRLLVL.

Only a few counts were recorded for this clone. V usage is TRBV29-1 and J usage is TRBJ1-1; D not resolved. V lost 4 bases and J lost 3, with 12 bases in between. CDR3 length: 13 amino acids. The germline CDR1 and CDR2 sequences are SQVTM and ANQGSEA. CDR3 residues: CSVALVGDTEAFF. CDR3 in DNA: TGCAGCGTTGCCCTAGTTGGAGACACTGAAGCTTTCTTT. Full variable domain (remainder filled in from reference TRBV29-1 and TRBJ1-1): SAVISQKPSRDICQRGTSLTIQCQVDSQVTMMFWYRQQPGQSLTLIATANQGSEATYESGFVIDKFPISRPNLTFSTLTVSNMSPEDSSIYLCSVALVGDTEAFFGQGTRLTVV.